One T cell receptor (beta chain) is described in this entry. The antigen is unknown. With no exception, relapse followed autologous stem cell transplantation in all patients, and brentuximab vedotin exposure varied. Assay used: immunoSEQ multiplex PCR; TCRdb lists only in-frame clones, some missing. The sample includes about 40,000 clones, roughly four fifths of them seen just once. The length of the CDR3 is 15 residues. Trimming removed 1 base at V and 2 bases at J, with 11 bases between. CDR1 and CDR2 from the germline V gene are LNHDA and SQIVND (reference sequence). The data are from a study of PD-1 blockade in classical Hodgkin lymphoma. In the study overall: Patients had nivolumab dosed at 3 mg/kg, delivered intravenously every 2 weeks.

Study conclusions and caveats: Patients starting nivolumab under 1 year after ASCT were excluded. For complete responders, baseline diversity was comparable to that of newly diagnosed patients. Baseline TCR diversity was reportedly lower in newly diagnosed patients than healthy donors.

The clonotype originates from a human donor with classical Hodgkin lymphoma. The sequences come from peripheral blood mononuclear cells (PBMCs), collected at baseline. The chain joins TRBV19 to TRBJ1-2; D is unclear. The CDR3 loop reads CASSIGATNNYGYTF. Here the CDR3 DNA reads TGTGCCAGTAGTATAGGGGCGACAAACAACTATGGCTACACCTTC.